Listed below are T cell receptor beta chains from one sample, sequenced in a study of blood T cell repertoires in COVID-19. Profiling relied on immunoSEQ multiplex PCR, and the TCRdb table lists in-frame clones only, not all of them. The sample includes some 91,000 clones, about nine tenths of them seen just once. Sequencing was carried out using peripheral blood. The receptors were sampled from a man between 60 and 75 years old with acute or convalescent COVID-19. CDR3s include the opening cysteine and the closing phenylalanine or tryptophan. D genes are given only for firm matches.

v_call	j_call	cdr3_length	d_call	cdr3_aa
TRBV5-6	TRBJ2-2	15	NA	CASSLRGFLTGELFF
TRBV14	TRBJ2-5	14	NA	CASSQAWGRETQYF
TRBV5-1	TRBJ1-1	17	NA	CASSLLGGSGLGTEAFF
TRBV7-9	TRBJ1-6	16	TRBD1	CASSLGVDRGTSPLHF
TRBV29-1	TRBJ1-1	14	NA	CSVDSAGLNTEAFF
TRBV19	TRBJ1-1	13	NA	CASHRDRNTEAFF
TRBV6-5	TRBJ1-5	15	TRBD1	CASRLRQGARQPQHF
TRBV19	TRBJ1-1	14	NA	CASRARRLNTEAFF
TRBV19	TRBJ1-5	17	NA	CASSIVAGGSLNQPQHF
TRBV27	TRBJ1-1	14	NA	CANSHRISPTEAFF
TRBV9	TRBJ2-5	13	NA	CASSVGSLETQYF
TRBV6-6	TRBJ1-1	15	TRBD1	CASSHRGTGVTEAFF
TRBV19	TRBJ1-5	17	NA	CASSEERRSYSNQPQHF
TRBV30	TRBJ1-1	12	TRBD1	CAWTQGVSEAFF
TRBV2	TRBJ1-1	13	NA	CASTSGGFTEAFF
TRBV7-2	TRBJ1-5	15	TRBD1	CASSPLGTGQGPQHF
TRBV5-4	TRBJ2-5	15	TRBD2	CASSLLAGGQETQYF
TRBV3-1/TRBV3-2	TRBJ2-2	14	NA	CASSQGGVAGELFF
TRBV6-5	TRBJ1-4	15	TRBD1	CASSSYRGQNEKLFF
TRBV12-3/TRBV12-4	TRBJ1-1	12	NA	CASSLEGTEAFF
TRBV6-1	TRBJ2-1	16	TRBD2	CASSEKVAGEYNEQFF
TRBV7-9	TRBJ2-7	13	NA	CASSTVLPREQYF
TRBV7-8	TRBJ1-2	18	NA	CASSLASLRQSGVYGYTF
TRBV3-1/TRBV3-2	TRBJ1-2	14	NA	CASSQPEDHYGYTF
TRBV24-1	TRBJ1-1	11	NA	CATNMIMPAFF
TRBV7-6	TRBJ2-3	16	TRBD2	CASSNRLAGNTDTQYF
TRBV7-6	TRBJ2-5	18	NA	CASSLRSRQGKKFETQYF
TRBV4-1	TRBJ2-2	13	NA	CASSPRGYGELFF
TRBV29-1	TRBJ2-3	16	TRBD2	CSVEDKAGGFTDTQYF
TRBV5-6	TRBJ1-2	14	TRBD1	CASSLGQGFVGYTF
TRBV18	TRBJ1-6	15	NA	CASSPVGGLGSPLHF
TRBV19	TRBJ1-2	16	TRBD1	CASSTGTGAPADGYTF
TRBV5-1	TRBJ2-6	19	TRBD2	CASSSGTSGGAIGANVLTF
TRBV3-1/TRBV3-2	TRBJ1-1	14	TRBD1	CASSQGTGNTEAFF
TRBV5-1	TRBJ1-2	16	NA	CASSLAQQAPIYGYTF
TRBV12-3/TRBV12-4	TRBJ2-1	11	NA	CASSPGGEQFF
TRBV9	TRBJ1-2	13	TRBD1	CASSEVTGHGYTF
TRBV3-1/TRBV3-2	TRBJ2-2	14	NA	CASSLDRVRRELFF
TRBV3-1/TRBV3-2	TRBJ1-2	12	NA	CASSQARGGYTF
TRBV4-1	TRBJ2-5	14	NA	CASSQDGGVETQYF
TRBV4-1	TRBJ1-5	15	TRBD1	CASSQGDRDHRPQHF
TRBV5-1	TRBJ1-2	14	TRBD1	CASSPRDRDYGYTF
TRBV2	TRBJ1-1	13	NA	CASRSTGSYEAFF
TRBV18	TRBJ2-1	16	TRBD2	CASSPPSGGAGNEQFF
TRBV30	TRBJ1-2	15	TRBD1	CAWSRGTGTGVGYTF
TRBV12-3/TRBV12-4	TRBJ2-1	12	TRBD2	CASSRERGEQFF
TRBV6-1	TRBJ1-1	12	TRBD1	CASREGTGKAFF
TRBV3-1/TRBV3-2	TRBJ1-2	14	TRBD1	CASSHGTGKLGYTF
TRBV3-1/TRBV3-2	TRBJ2-5	16	TRBD2	CASSLPASGGQETQYF
TRBV5-1	TRBJ1-4	15	NA	CASSLGGRNNEKLFF
TRBV7-8	TRBJ1-1	15	NA	CASSLAGPSYTEAFF
TRBV10-3	TRBJ1-2	13	NA	CAISSRGVDGYTF
TRBV5-6	TRBJ1-3	14	NA	CASSLSGIGNTIYF
TRBV2	TRBJ1-1	14	TRBD1	CASRETGANTEAFF
TRBV11-2	TRBJ1-2	14	NA	CASSVAGGYDGYTF
TRBV18	TRBJ1-1	15	NA	CASSPGLGRDTEAFF
TRBV29-1	TRBJ2-3	15	TRBD2	CSVRSGRASTDTQYF